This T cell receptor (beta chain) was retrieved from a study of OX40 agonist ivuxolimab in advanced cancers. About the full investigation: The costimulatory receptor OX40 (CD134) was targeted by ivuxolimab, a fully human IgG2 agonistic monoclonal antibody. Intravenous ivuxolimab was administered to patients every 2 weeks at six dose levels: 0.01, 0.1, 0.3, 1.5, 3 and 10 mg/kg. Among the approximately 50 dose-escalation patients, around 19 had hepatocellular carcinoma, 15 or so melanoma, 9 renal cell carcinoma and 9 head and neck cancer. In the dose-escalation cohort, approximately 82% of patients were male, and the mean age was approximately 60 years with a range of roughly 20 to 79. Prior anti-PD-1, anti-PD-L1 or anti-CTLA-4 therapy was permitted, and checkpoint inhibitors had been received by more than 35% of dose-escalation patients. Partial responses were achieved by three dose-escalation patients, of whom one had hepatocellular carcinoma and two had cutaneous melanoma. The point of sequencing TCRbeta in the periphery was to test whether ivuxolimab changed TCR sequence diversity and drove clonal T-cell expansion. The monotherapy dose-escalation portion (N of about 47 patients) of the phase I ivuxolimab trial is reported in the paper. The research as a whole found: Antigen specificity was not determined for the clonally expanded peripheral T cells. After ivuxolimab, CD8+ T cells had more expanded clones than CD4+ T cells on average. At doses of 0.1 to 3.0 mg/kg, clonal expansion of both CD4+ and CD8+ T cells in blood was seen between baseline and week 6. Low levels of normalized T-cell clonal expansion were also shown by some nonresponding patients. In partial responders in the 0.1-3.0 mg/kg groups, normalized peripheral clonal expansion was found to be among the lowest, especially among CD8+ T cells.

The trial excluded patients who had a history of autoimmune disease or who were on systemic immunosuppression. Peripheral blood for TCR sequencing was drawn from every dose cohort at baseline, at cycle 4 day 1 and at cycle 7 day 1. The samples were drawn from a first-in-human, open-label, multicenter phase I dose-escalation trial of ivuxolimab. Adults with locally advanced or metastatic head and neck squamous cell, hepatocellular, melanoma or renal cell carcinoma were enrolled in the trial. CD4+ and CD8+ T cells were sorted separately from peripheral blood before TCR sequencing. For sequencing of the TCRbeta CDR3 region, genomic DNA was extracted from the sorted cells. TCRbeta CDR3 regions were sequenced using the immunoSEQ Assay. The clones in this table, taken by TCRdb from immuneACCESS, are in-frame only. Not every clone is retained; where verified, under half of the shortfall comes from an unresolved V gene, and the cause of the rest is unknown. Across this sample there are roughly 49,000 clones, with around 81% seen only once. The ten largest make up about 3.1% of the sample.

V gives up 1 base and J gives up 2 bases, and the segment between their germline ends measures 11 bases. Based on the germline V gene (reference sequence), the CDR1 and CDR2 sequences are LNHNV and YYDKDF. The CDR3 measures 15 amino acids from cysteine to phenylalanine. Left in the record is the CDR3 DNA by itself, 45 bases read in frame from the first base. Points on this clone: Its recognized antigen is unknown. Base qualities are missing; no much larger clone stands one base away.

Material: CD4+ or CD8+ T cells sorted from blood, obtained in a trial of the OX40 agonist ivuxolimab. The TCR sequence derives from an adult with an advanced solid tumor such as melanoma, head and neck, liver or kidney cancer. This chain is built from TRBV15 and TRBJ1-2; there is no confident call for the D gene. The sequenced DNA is TGTGCCACCAGCAGAGGTATCAAGGTAAACTATGGCTACACCTTC. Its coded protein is CATSRGIKVNYGYTF. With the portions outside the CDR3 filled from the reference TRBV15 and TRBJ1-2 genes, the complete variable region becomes DAMVIQNPRYQVTQFGKPVTLSCSQTLNHNVMYWYQQKSSQAPKLLFHYYDKDFNNEADTPDNFQSRRPNTSFCFLDIRSPGLGDTAMYLCATSRGIKVNYGYTFGSGTRLTVV.